Presented here are 23 T cell receptor beta chains from one specimen sequenced in a study of blood T cell repertoires in COVID-19. Sequencing used immunoSEQ multiplex PCR; TCRdb keeps in-frame clones, though not all of them. The sample lists 150,000 to 200,000 clones, around nine tenths occurring once. The sample taken for sequencing was peripheral blood. All receptors derive from an elderly woman with COVID-19, enrolled during active disease.

This clone was detected only once. The V gene is TRBV11-2, the J gene TRBJ2-1; 8 positions match TRBD2. The CDR3 sequence is 14 residues long. The trim removed 8 bases at V and 6 bases at J, leaving 9 bases unmatched. Germline CDR1 is SGHAT and CDR2 is FQNNGV. CDR3 sequence (DNA): TGTGCCAGCGGGGCGGGACTAGGGGGCAATGAGCAGTTCTTC. Encoded protein: CASGAGLGGNEQFF.

The CDR3 region has the DNA TGTGCCAGCAGCCCCGCAGGGGTAAGGGCCGGGGAGCTGTTTTTT. This translates into CASSPAGVRAGELFF. The chain links TRBV7-2 to TRBJ2-2; D may be TRBD1 (6 bases). Trimming stripped 5 bases from V and 6 bases from J, with 16 bases between. There are 15 residues in the CDR3. Germline CDR1 and CDR2: SGHTA and FQGNSA.

This rearrangement joins TRBV29-1 to TRBJ1-2, with 8 bases aligning to TRBD1. The CDR3 runs to 13 residues. J lost 5 bases, V lost 7 bases, and 9 bases had no gene match. Germline values: CDR1 SQVTM, CDR2 ANQGSEA. The CDR3 spells CSASTGEGYGYTF. The CDR3 DNA is TGCAGCGCCTCGACAGGGGAAGGGTATGGCTACACCTTC.

This clone was observed once. The CDR3, as DNA: TGTGCCAGCAGCGTAGAACCGGGAGCAGCCTACAATGAGCAGTTCTTC. Its protein is CASSVEPGAAYNEQFF. The rearrangement joins TRBV9 to TRBJ2-1, with D perhaps TRBD2 (6 bases). Per germline, CDR1 SGDLS and CDR2 YYNGEE. The CDR3 totals 16 residues. Trimming stripped 0 bases from V and 2 bases from J, with 12 bases between.

The chain links TRBV7-2 to TRBJ1-3, with D perhaps TRBD1 (5 bases). CDR3 length: 16 residues. Germline V gives CDR1 SGHTA, CDR2 FQGNSA. Trimming cost V 1 base and J 3 bases, with 13 bases left between them. The CDR3 region has the DNA TGTGCCAGCAGCTTAGAGGCCCTAGGGGTTGGAAACACCATATATTTT. It is translated as CASSLEALGVGNTIYF.

This chain links TRBV15 with TRBJ1-3, with TRBD1 matching over 7 bases. CDR1 is LNHNV, CDR2 YYDKDF, per germline (reference sequence). There are 16 residues in the CDR3. After removal of 5 bases from V and 4 bases from J, the junction contained 11 bases not matched to a gene. The CDR3 DNA sequence: TGTGCCACCAGCTTGAGCGAGGGGGCGCGAGGAAACACCATATATTTT. Translating gives CATSLSEGARGNTIYF. Complete variable domain (other parts from reference TRBV15 and TRBJ1-3): DAMVIQNPRYQVTQFGKPVTLSCSQTLNHNVMYWYQQKSSQAPKLLFHYYDKDFNNEADTPDNFQSRRPNTSFCFLDIRSPGLGDTAMYLCATSLSEGARGNTIYFGEGSWLTVV.

The CDR3 here is CASSQTTPGVWFF. The CDR3 bases are TGTGCCAGCAGCCAGACGACTCCGGGGGTATGGTTCTTC. The chain recombines TRBV14 with TRBJ2-1, with a weak D call TRBD2 (6 bases). Trimming removed 3 bases at V and 15 bases at J, with 18 bases between. The CDR3 contains 13 residues. Germline V gives CDR1 SGHDN, CDR2 FVKESK.

The chain carries TRBV6-2 or TRBV6-3 and TRBJ2-2; maybe TRBD2 (5 bases). CDR3 length: 15 amino acids. In germline, CDR1 is MNHEY, CDR2 SVGEGT. Trimming removed 2 bases at V and 2 bases at J, with 9 bases between. The CDR3 spells CASSYRRANTGELFF. The CDR3 nucleotides read TGTGCCAGCAGTTACCGGCGGGCCAACACCGGGGAGCTGTTTTTT.

The CDR3, as DNA: TGCAGTGCTAGTTGGGGGGGCTACAATGAGCAGTTCTTC. It translates to CSASWGGYNEQFF. V and J are TRBV20-1 and TRBJ2-1, with 7 nucleotides matching TRBD2. After removal of 3 bases from V and 3 bases from J, the junction contained 2 bases not matched to a gene. The CDR3 is 13 amino acids. Germline assignment: CDR1 DFQATT and CDR2 SNEGSKA (reference sequence).

The genes are TRBV4-3 and TRBJ2-3, with TRBD2 identical over 7 bases. Germline V gene sequence: CDR1 LGHNA, CDR2 YSLEER. V lost 3 bases, J lost 1 base, and 7 bases stayed unmatched. This CDR3 is 16 amino acids long. CDR3 protein: CASSHGLAVGTDTQYF. DNA of the CDR3: TGCGCCAGCAGCCATGGGCTAGCGGTGGGCACAGATACGCAGTATTTT.

V is TRBV21-1 and J is TRBJ1-6. TRBV21-1 is deemed a pseudogene. This CDR3 comprises 17 residues. The CDR3 DNA reads TGTGCCAGCAGCCCGGGGGGGGCGCTGACTAATAATTCACCCCTCCACTTT. Protein product: CASSPGGALTNNSPLHF.

The V gene is TRBV4-3, the J gene TRBJ2-1, with a possible D match to TRBD2 (10 bases). Trimming stripped 1 base from V and 0 bases from J, with 19 bases between. This CDR3 is built from 19 residues. Germline values: CDR1 LGHNA, CDR2 YSLEER. The DNA of the CDR3 is TGCGCCAGCAGCCAAGGGACAGGGGCTAGCGGGAGCTCCTACAATGAGCAGTTCTTC. Its translation: CASSQGTGASGSSYNEQFF.

This clone was detected only once. The CDR3 nucleotides are TGTGCCAGCAGCCAAGAAGGACTAGCAGATACGCAGTATTTT. Translated: CASSQEGLADTQYF. The chain employs TRBV3-1 (or the pseudogene TRBV3-2) and TRBJ2-3; 7 bases line up with TRBD2. CDR3 size: 14 residues. Trimming removed 0 bases from V and 4 bases from J; junction bases left unmatched: 1. Germline V gives CDR1 LGHDT, CDR2 YNNKEL (reference sequence).

This clone occurred a few times. The rearrangement joins TRBV5-1 to TRBJ1-1; maybe TRBD1 (6 bases). The CDR3 length is 13 residues. Germline values: CDR1 SGHRS, CDR2 YFSETQ. The V end was cut by 2 bases, the J end by 4 bases, with 9 bases between. This CDR3 is CASSLQGSTEAFF. The CDR3 DNA follows: TGCGCCAGCAGCTTACAGGGTAGCACTGAAGCTTTCTTT.

The chain employs TRBV12-3 or TRBV12-4 and TRBJ2-3; D may be TRBD2 (7 bases). The CDR3 is made up of 13 amino acids. Trimming removed 8 bases at V and 4 bases at J, with 13 bases between. CDR3 region: CASSWGGPDTQYF. The CDR3 coding sequence is TGTGCCAGCTCGTGGGGGGGCCCAGATACGCAGTATTTT.

The V call is TRBV18, the J call TRBJ2-5; the D is unclear. This CDR3 comprises 14 residues. V dropped 2 bases and J dropped 5 bases, with 12 bases sitting between them. Germline V CDR1 and CDR2: KGHSH, LQKENI. The CDR3 spells CASSPDREWETQYF. The CDR3 region has the DNA TGTGCCAGCTCACCAGATCGAGAGTGGGAGACCCAGTACTTC.

The chain uses TRBV28 and TRBJ2-1; 8 bases are a match to TRBD1. Trimming at V came to 5 bases and at J to 2 bases, leaving 5 bases not matched to a gene. The CDR3 has 15 amino acids. Germline V gene lookup returns CDR1 MDHEN and CDR2 SYDVKM. CDR3 sequence reads: CASSAGTGPYNEQFF. The CDR3 region has the DNA TGTGCCAGCAGTGCCGGGACAGGACCCTACAATGAGCAGTTCTTC.

The V call is TRBV2, the J call TRBJ1-6, with TRBD1 matching 7 bases. Germline-derived CDR1 and CDR2 are SNHLY and FYNNEI. The J segment lost 9 bases and the V segment lost 4 bases, leaving 6 bases of the junction unmatched. The CDR3 sequence is 14 residues long. In DNA form, the CDR3 reads TGTGCCAGCAGTGGACAGGGATCCAGTTCACCCCTCCACTTT. Translating it yields CASSGQGSSSPLHF.

The V call is TRBV7-2, the J call TRBJ2-2, with a possible D match to TRBD1 (7 bases). This CDR3 has 19 amino acids. V shed 6 bases and J shed 7 bases, with 30 bases lying between them. In germline, CDR1 is SGHTA, CDR2 FQGNSA. The CDR3 protein is CASSQPVRGPRRGRGELFF. CDR3 nucleotide sequence: TGTGCCAGCAGTCAACCGGTCCGGGGGCCACGTAGGGGGCGCGGGGAGCTGTTTTTT. Supplemented by reference TRBV7-2 and TRBJ2-2, the full variable domain reads GAGVSQSPSNKVTEKGKDVELRCDPISGHTALYWYRQSLGQGLEFLIYFQGNSAPDKSGLPSDRFSAERTGGSVSTLTIQRTQQEDSAVYLCASSQPVRGPRRGRGELFFGEGSRLTVL.

CDR3 in amino acids: CASSSEMAGGAGYTF. The CDR3 coding sequence is TGTGCCAGCAGTTCCGAAATGGCGGGGGGCGCGGGCTACACCTTC. The chain couples TRBV2 to TRBJ1-2; perhaps TRBD1 as D (6 bases). CDR3 size: 15 residues. The V end lost 5 bases, the J end lost 8 bases, and 21 bases lay between the germline ends. The germline V gene has CDR1 SNHLY and CDR2 FYNNEI.

V is TRBV5-1 and J is TRBJ2-5, with 10 bases fitting TRBD2. This CDR3 is built from 16 residues. Trimming cost V 0 bases and J 3 bases; bases outside gene matches: 5. Per the germline V gene, CDR1 is SGHRS and CDR2 is YFSETQ. Here the CDR3 reads CASSLGLAGVEETQYF. For the CDR3, the DNA is TGCGCCAGCAGCTTGGGCCTAGCGGGAGTTGAAGAGACCCAGTACTTC.

The gene calls are TRBV5-1 and TRBJ1-1; 8 bases map to TRBD1. The CDR3 has 15 residues. J lost 5 bases, V lost 0 bases, and 6 bases had no gene match. Germline V lookup: CDR1 SGHRS, CDR2 YFSETQ. The CDR3 reads CASSLARRGQTEAFF. DNA for the CDR3: TGCGCCAGCAGCTTGGCTCGCAGGGGGCAAACTGAAGCTTTCTTT.

The chain employs TRBV3-1 (or the pseudogene TRBV3-2) and TRBJ1-4, with 10 nucleotides matching TRBD1. Germline V gene lookup returns CDR1 LGHDT and CDR2 YNNKEL (reference sequence). There are 14 residues in the CDR3. The trim removed 8 bases at V and 5 bases at J, leaving 5 bases unmatched. The CDR3 bases are TGTGCCAGCGGGCGGGGACAGGGGAATGAAAAACTGTTTTTT. Translated: CASGRGQGNEKLFF.